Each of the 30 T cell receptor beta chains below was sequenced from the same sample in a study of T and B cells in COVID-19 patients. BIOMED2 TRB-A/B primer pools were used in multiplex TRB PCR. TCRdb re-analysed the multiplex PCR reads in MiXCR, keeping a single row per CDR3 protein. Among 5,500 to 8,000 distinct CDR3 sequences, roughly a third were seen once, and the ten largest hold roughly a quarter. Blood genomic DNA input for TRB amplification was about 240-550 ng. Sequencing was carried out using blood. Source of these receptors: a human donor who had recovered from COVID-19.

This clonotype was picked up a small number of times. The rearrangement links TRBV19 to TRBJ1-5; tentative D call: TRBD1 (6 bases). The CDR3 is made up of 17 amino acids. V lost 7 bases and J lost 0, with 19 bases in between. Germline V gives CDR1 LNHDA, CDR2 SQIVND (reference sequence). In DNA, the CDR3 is TGTGCCAGTACGCGGGGAGGTGGGGGCTATAGCAATCAGCCCCAGCATTTT. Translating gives CASTRGGGGYSNQPQHF. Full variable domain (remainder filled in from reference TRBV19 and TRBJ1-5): DGGITQSPKYLFRKEGQNVTLSCEQNLNHDAMYWYRQDPGQGLRLIYYSQIVNDFQKGDIAEGYSVSREKKESFPLTVTSAQKNPTAFYLCASTRGGGGYSNQPQHFGDGTRLSIL.

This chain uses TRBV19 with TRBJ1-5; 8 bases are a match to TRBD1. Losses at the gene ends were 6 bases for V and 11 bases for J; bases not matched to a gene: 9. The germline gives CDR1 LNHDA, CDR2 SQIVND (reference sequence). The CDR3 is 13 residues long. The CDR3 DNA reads TGTGCCAGTAGAGCAGGGGGCTACCGGTCCCAGCATTTT. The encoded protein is CASRAGGYRSQHF.

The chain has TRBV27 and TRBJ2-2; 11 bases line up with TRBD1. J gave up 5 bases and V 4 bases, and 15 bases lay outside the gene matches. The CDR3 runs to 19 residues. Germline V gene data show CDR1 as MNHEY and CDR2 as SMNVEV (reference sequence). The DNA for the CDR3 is TGTGCCAGCAGTTCCTACCCCCCCGGACAGGGGGCTTCAACCGGGGAGCTGTTTTTT. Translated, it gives CASSSYPPGQGASTGELFF.

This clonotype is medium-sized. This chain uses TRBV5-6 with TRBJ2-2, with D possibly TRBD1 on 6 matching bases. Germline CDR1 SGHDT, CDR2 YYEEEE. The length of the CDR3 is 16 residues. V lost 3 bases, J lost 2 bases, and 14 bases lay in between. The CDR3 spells CASSYRSTGNTGELFF. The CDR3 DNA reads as TGTGCCAGCAGCTACCGCTCGACAGGCAACACCGGGGAGCTGTTTTTT.

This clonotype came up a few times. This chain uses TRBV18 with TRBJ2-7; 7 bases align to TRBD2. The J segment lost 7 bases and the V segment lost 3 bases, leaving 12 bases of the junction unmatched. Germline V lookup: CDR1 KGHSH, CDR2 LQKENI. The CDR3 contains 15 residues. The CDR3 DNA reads TGTGCCAGCTCACCGAGCCTAGCGGACCCCTTGGAGCAGTACGTC. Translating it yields CASSPSLADPLEQYV.

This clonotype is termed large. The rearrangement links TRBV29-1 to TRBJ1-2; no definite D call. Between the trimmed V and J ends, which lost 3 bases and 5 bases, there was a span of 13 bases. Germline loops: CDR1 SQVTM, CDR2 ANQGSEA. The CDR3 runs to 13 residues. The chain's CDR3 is CSVEFRPPYGYTF. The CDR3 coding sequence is TGCAGCGTTGAGTTCAGGCCTCCTTATGGCTACACCTTC.

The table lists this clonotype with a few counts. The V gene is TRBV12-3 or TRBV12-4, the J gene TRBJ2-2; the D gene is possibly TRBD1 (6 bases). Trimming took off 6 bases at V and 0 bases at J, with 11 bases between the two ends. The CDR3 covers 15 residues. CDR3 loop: CASSSDRTNTGELFF. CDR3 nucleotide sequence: TGTGCCAGCAGCTCCGACAGGACGAACACCGGGGAGCTGTTTTTT.

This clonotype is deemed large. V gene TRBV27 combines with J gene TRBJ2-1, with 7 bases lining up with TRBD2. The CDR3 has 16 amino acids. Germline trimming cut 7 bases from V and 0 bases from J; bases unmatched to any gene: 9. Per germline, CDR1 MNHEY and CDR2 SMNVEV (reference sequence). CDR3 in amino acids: CASTKGGRSSYNEQFF. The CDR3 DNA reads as TGTGCCAGCACAAAGGGAGGGCGGAGCTCCTACAATGAGCAGTTCTTC.

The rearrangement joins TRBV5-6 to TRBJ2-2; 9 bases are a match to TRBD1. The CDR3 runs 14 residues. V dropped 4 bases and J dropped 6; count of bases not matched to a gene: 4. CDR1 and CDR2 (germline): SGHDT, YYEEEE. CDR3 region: CASSGTGGSGELFF. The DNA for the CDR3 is TGTGCCAGCAGCGGAACAGGGGGCTCCGGGGAGCTGTTTTTT.

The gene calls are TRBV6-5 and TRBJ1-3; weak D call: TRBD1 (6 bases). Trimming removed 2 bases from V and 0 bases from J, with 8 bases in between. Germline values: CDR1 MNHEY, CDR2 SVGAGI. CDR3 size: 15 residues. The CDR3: CASSYPTGSGNTIYF. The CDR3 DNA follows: TGTGCCAGCAGTTACCCGACAGGCTCTGGAAACACCATATATTTT.

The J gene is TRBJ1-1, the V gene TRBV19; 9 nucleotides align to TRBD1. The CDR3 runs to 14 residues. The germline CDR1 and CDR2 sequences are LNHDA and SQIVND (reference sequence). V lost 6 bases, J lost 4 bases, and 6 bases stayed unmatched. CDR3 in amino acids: CASRLQGASTEAFF. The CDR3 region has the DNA TGTGCCAGTAGGCTACAGGGGGCGAGCACTGAAGCTTTCTTT.

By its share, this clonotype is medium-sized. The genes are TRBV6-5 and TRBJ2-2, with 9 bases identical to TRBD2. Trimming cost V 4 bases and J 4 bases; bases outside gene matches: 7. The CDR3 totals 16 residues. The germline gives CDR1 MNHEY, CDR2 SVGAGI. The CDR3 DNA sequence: TGTGCCAGCAGTTCGTTAGCGGGGGCCATCACCGGGGAGCTGTTTTTT. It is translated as CASSSLAGAITGELFF.

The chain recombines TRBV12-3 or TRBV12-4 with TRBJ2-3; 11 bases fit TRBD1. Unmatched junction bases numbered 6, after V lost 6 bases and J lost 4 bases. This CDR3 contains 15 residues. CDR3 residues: CASRPSGQGADTQYF. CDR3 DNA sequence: TGTGCCAGCAGGCCATCGGGACAGGGGGCAGATACGCAGTATTTT.

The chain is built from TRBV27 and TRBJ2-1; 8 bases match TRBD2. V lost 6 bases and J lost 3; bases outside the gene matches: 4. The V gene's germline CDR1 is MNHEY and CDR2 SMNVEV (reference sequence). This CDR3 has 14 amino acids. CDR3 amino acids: CASSRGGSYNEQFF. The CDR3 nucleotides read TGTGCCAGCAGCCGGGGGGGAAGCTACAATGAGCAGTTCTTC.

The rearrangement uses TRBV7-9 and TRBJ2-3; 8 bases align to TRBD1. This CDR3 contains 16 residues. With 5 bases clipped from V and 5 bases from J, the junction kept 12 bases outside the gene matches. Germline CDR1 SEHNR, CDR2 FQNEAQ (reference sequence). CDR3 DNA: TGTGCCAGCAGCCCCGGACAGGGAAGGGTCGGAGATACGCAGTATTTT. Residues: CASSPGQGRVGDTQYF.

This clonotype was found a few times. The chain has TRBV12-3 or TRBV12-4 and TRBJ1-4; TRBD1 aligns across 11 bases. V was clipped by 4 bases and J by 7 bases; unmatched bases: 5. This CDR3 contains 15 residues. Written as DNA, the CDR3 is TGTGCCAGCAGTTCCACCGGGACAGGGGGTGAAAAACTGTTTTTT. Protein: CASSSTGTGGEKLFF.

CDR3 loop: CASSLDRFVGAGDYGYTF. CDR3 DNA: TGTGCCAGCAGCTTAGACCGCTTCGTAGGGGCGGGGGACTATGGCTACACCTTC. This chain links TRBV7-2 with TRBJ1-2; possibly TRBD1 for D (5 bases). Between the trimmed V and J ends, which lost 1 base and 3 bases, there was a span of 21 bases. The CDR3 length is 18 residues. Germline V CDR1 and CDR2: SGHTA, FQGNSA.

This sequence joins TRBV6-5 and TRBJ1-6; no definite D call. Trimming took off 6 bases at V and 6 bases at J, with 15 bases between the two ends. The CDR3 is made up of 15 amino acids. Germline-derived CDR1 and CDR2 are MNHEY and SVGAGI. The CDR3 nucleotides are TGTGCCAGCAGACTACAGATATCTGCTAATTCACCCCTCCACTTT. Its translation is CASRLQISANSPLHF.

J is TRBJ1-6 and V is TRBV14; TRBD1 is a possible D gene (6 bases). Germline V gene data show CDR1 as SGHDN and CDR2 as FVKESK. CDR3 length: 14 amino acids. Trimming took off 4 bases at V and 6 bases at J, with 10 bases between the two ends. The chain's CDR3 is CASSRQARNSPLHF. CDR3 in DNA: TGTGCCAGCAGCCGACAGGCTCGTAATTCACCCCTCCACTTT.

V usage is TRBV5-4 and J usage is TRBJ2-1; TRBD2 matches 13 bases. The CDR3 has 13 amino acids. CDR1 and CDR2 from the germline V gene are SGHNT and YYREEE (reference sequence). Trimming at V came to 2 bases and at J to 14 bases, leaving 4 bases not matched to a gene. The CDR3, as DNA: TGTGCCAGCAGCTTAGGACTAGCGGGGGAAGAGTTCTTC. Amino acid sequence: CASSLGLAGEEFF.

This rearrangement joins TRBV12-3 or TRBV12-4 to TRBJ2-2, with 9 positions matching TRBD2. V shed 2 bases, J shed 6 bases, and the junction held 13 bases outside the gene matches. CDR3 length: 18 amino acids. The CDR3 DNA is TGTGCCAGCAGTTTAAAGGTGGGCGGGGGGGCCCTGGCCGGGGAGCTGTTTTTT. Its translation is CASSLKVGGGALAGELFF.

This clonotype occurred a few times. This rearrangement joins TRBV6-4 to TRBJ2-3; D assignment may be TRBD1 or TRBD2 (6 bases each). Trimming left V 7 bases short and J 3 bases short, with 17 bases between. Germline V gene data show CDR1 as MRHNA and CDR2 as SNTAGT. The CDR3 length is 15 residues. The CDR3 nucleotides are TGTGCCAGCACCCAACGAGGGGGGAGGACAGATACGCAGTATTTT. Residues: CASTQRGGRTDTQYF.

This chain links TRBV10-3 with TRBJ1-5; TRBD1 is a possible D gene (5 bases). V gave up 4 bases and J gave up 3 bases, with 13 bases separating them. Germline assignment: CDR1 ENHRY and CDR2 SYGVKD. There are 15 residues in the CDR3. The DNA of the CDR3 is TGTGCCATCAGTGGCGGGAGGGGAGTCAATCAGCCCCAGCATTTT. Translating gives CAISGGRGVNQPQHF.

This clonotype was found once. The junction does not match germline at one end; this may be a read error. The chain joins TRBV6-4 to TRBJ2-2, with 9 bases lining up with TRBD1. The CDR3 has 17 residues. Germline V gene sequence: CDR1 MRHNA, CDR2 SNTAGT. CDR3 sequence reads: CATSDTPGQGNTGELFF. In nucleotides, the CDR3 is TGTGCCACCAGTGATACCCCGGGACAGGGGAACACCGGGGAGCTGTTTTTT.

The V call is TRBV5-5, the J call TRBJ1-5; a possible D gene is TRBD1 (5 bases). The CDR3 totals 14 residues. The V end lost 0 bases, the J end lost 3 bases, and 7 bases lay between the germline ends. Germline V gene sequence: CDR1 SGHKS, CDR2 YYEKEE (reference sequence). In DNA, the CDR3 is TGTGCCAGCAGCTTGGGACAGATCAATCAGCCCCAGCATTTT. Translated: CASSLGQINQPQHF.

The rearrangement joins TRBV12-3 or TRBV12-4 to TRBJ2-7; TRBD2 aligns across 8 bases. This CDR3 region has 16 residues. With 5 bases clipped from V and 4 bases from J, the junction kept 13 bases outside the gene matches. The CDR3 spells CASSPQTGGGLYEQYF. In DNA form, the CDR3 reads TGTGCCAGCAGTCCTCAGACGGGGGGGGGTCTATACGAGCAGTACTTC.

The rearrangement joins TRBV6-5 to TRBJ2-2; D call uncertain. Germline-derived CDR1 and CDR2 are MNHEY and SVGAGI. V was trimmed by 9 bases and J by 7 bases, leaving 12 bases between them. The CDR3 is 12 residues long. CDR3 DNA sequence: TGTGCCAGTAATCGATTCAGCGGGGAGCTGTTTTTT. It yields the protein CASNRFSGELFF.

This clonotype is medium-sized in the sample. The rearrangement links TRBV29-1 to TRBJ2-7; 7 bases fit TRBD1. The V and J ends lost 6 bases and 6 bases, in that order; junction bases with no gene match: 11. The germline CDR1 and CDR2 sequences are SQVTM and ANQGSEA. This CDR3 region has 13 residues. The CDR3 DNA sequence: TGCAGCGTCCCTTCCAACGACAGGGCCGAGCAGTACTTC. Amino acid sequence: CSVPSNDRAEQYF.

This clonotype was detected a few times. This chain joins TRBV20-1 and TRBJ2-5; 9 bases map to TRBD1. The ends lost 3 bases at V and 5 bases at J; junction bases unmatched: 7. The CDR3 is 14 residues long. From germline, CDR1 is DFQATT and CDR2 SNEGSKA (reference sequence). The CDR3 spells CSARVTGGGETQYF. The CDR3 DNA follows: TGCAGTGCTAGGGTGACAGGGGGAGGGGAGACCCAGTACTTC.

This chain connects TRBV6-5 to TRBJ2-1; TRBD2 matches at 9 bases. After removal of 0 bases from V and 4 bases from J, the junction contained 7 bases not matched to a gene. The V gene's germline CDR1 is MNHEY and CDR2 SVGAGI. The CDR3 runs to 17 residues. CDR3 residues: CASSYSPPSGVYNEQFF. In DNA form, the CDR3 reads TGTGCCAGCAGTTACTCGCCCCCTAGCGGGGTTTACAATGAGCAGTTCTTC.